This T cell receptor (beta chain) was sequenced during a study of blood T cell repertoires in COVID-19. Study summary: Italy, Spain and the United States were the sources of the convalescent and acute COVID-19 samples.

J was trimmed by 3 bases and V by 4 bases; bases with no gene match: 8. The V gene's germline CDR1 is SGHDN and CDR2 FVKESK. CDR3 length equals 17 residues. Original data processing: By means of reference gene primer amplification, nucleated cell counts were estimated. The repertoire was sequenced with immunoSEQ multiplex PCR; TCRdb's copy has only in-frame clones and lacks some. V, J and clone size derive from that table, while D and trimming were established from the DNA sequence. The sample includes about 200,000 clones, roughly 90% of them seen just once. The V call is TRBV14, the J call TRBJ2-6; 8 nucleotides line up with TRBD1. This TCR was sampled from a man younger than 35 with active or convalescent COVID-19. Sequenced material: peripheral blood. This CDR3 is CASSPGGLNFGANVLTF. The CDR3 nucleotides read TGTGCCAGCAGCCCAGGGGGCTTAAATTTTGGGGCCAACGTCCTGACTTTC.